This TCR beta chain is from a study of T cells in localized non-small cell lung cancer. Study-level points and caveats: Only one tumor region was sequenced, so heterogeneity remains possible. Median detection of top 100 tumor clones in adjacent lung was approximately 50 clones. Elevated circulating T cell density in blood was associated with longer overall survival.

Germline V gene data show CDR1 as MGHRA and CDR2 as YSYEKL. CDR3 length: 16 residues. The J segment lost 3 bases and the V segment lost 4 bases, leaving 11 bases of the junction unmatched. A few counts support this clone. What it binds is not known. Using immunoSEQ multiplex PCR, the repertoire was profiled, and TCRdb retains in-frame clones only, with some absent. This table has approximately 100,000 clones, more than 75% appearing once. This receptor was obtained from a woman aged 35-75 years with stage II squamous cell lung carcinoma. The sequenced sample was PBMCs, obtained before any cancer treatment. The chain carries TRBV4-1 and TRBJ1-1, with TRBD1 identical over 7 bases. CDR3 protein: CASSRILGQADTEAFF. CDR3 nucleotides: TGCGCCAGCAGCCGTATCTTAGGACAGGCGGACACTGAAGCTTTCTTT.